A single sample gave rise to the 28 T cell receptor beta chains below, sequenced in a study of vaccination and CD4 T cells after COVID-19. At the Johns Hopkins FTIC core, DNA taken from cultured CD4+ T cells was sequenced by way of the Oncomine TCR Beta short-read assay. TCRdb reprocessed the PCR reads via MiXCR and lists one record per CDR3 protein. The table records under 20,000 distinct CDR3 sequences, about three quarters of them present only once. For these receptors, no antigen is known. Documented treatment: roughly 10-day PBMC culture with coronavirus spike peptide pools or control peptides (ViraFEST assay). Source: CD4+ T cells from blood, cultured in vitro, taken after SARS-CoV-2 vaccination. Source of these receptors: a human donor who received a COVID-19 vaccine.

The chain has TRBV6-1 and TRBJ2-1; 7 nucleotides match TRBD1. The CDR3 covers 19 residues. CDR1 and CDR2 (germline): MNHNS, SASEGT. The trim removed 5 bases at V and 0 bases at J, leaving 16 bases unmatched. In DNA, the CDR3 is TGTGCCAGCAGTCCCTCCCGGGGCAGGGGGTTTAGCTCCTACAATGAGCAGTTCTTC. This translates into CASSPSRGRGFSSYNEQFF.

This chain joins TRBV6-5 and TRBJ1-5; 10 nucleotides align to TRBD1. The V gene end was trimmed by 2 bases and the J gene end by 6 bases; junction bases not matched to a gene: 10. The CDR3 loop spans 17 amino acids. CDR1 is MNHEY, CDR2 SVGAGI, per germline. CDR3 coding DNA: TGTGCCAGCAGTTACCCTTCCGACAGGGGGCTGGGTCAGCCCCAGCATTTT. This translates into CASSYPSDRGLGQPQHF.

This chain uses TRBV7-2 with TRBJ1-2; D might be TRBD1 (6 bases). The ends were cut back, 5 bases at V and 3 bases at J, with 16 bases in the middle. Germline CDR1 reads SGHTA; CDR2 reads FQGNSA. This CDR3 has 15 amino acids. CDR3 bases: TGTGCCAGCAGCCCAAACACAGGGTCAGACTATGGCTACACCTTC. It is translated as CASSPNTGSDYGYTF.

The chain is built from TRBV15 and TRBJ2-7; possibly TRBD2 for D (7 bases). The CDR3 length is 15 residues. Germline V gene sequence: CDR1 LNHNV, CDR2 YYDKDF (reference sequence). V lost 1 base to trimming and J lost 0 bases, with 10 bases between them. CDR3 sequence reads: CATSRGGGGSYEQYF. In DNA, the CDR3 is TGTGCCACCAGCAGAGGGGGAGGGGGCTCCTACGAGCAGTACTTC.

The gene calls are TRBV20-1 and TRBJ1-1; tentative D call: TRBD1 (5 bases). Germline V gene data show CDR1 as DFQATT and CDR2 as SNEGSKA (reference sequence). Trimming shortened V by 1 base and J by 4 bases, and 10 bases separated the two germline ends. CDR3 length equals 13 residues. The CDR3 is CSARVGGGTEAFF. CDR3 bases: TGCAGTGCTAGAGTTGGGGGGGGCACTGAAGCTTTCTTT.

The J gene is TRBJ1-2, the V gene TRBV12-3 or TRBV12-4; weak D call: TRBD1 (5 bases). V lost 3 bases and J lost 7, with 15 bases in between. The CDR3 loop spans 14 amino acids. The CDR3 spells CASSFGYGGGGYTF. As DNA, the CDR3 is TGTGCCAGCAGTTTCGGATATGGTGGGGGTGGCTACACCTTC.

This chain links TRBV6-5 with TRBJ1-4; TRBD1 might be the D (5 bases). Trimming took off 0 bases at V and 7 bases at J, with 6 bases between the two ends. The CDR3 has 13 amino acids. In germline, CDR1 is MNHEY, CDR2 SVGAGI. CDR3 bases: TGTGCCAGCAGTTACTCACAGGTTGAAAAACTGTTTTTT. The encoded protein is CASSYSQVEKLFF.

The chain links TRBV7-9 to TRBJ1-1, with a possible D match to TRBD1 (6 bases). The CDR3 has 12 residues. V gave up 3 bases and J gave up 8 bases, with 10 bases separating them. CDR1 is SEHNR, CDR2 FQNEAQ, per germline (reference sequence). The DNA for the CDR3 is TGTGCCAGCAGCTTGGGAGGGGGGGAAGCTTTCTTT. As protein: CASSLGGGEAFF.

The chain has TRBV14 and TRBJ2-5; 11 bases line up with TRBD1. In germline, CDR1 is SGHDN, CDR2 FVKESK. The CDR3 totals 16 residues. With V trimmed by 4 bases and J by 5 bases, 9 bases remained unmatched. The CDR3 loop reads CASSLGQGALVETQYF. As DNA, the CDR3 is TGTGCCAGCAGCCTCGGACAGGGGGCATTGGTGGAGACCCAGTACTTC.

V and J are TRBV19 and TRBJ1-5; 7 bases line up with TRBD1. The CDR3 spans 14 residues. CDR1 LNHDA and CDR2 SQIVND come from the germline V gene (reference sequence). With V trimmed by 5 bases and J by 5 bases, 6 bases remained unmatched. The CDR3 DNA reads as TGTGCCAGTAGTGACGGACAGGCCTATCAGCCCCAGCATTTT. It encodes CASSDGQAYQPQHF.

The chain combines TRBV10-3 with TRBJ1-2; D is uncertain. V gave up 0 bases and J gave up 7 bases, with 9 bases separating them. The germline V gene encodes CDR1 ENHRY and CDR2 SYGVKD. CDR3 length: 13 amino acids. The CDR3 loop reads CAISESWDGGYTF. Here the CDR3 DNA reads TGTGCCATCAGTGAGTCATGGGATGGTGGCTACACCTTC.

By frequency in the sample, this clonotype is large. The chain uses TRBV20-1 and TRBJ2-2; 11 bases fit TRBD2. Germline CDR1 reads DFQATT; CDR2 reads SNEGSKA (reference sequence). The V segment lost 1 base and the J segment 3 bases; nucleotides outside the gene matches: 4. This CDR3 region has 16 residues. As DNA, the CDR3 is TGCAGTGCTAGAGTAGCGGGGGGGCTGGACACCGGGGAGCTGTTTTTT. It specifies CSARVAGGLDTGELFF.

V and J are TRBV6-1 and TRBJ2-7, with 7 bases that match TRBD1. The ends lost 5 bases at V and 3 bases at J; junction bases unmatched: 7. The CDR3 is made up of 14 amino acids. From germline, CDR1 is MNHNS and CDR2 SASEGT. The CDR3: CASSPGQSRYEQYF. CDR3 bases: TGTGCCAGCAGTCCGGGACAGTCACGCTACGAGCAGTACTTC.

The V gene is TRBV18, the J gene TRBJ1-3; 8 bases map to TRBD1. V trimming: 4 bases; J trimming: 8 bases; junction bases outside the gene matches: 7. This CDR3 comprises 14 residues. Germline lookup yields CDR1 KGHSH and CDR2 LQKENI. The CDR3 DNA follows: TGTGCCAGCTCACTAACGGACAGGGAGGACACCATATATTTT. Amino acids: CASSLTDREDTIYF.

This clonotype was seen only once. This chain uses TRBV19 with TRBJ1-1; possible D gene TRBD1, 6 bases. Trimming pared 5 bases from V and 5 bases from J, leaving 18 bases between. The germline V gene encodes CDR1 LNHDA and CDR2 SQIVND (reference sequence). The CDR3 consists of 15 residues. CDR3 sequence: CASSPSGGLGTEAFF. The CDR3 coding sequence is TGTGCCAGTAGTCCCTCCGGGGGCCTGGGTACTGAAGCTTTCTTT.

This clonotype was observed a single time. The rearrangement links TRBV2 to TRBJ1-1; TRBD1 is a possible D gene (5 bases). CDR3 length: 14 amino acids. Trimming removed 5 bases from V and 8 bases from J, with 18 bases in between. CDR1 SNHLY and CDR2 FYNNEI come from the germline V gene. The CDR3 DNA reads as TGTGCCAGCAGTCCTAGACCAGGGCGGGCCGAAGCTTTCTTT. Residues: CASSPRPGRAEAFF.

This CDR3 is CASRLLIGTGELFF. The CDR3 region has the DNA TGTGCCAGCAGGTTATTGATCGGGACCGGGGAGCTGTTTTTT. V is TRBV2 and J is TRBJ2-2; D unclear. The ends were cut back, 6 bases at V and 5 bases at J, with 13 bases in the middle. The CDR3 length is 14 residues. Germline loops: CDR1 SNHLY, CDR2 FYNNEI.

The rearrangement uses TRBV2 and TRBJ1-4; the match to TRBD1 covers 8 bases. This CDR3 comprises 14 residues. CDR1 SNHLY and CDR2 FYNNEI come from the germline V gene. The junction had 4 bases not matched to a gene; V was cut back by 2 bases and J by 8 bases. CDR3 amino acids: CASSERTGREKLFF. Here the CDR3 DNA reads TGTGCCAGCAGTGAAAGGACAGGGAGGGAAAAACTGTTTTTT.

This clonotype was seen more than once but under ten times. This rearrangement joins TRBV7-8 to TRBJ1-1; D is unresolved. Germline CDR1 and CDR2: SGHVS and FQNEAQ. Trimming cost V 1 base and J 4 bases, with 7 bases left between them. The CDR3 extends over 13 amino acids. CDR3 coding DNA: TGTGCCAGCAGCTTAGGAGGGAGCACTGAAGCTTTCTTT. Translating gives CASSLGGSTEAFF.

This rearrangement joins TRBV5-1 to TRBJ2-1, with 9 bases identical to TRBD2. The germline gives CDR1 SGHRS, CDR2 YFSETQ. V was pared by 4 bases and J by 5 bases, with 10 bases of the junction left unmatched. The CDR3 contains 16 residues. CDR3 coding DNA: TGCGCCAGCAGCGGTGTTAGCGGGGGCCCGAACAATGAGCAGTTCTTC. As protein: CASSGVSGGPNNEQFF.

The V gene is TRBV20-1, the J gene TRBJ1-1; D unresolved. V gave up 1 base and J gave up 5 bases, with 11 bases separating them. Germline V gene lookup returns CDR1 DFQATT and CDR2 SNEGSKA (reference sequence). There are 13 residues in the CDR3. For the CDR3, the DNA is TGCAGTGCTAGAGGAAACGGGGAAACTGAAGCTTTCTTT. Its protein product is CSARGNGETEAFF.

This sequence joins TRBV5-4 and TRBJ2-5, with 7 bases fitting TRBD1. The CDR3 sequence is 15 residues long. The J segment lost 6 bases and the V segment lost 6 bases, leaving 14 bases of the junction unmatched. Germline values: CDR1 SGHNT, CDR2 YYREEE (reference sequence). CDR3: CASKDAGGVVKTQYF. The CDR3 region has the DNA TGTGCCAGCAAAGACGCAGGGGGTGTCGTGAAGACCCAGTACTTC.

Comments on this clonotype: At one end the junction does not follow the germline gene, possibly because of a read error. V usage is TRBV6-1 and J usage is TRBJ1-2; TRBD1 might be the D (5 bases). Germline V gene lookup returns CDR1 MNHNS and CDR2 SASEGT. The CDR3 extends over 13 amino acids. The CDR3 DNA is TGTGCCAGCAGTCAAGCAGGGTACTATGGCTACACCTTC. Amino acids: CASSQAGYYGYTF.

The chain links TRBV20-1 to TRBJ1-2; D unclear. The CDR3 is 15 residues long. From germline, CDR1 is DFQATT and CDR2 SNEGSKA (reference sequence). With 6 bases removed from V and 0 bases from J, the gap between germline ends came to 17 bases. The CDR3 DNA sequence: TGCAGTGCCAGCTCGCTCTTGGGTACTAACTATGGCTACACCTTC. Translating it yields CSASSLLGTNYGYTF.

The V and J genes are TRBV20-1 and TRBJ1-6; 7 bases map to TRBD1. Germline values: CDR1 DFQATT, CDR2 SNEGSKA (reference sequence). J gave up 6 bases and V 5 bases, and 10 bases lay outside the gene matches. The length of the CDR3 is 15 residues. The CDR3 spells CSAPNTGVGNSPLHF. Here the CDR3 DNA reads TGCAGTGCTCCCAATACAGGGGTAGGTAATTCACCCCTCCACTTT.

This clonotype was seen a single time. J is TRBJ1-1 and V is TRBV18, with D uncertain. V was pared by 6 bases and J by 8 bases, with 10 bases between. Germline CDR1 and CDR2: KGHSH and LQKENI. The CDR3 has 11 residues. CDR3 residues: CASSEGVEAFF. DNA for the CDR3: TGTGCCAGCTCGGAGGGCGTAGAAGCTTTCTTT.

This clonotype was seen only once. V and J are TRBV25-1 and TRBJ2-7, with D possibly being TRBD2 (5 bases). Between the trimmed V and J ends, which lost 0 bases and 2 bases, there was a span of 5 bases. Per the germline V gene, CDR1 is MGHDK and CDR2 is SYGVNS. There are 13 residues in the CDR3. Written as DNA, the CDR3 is TGTGCCAGCAGTGAATACGGGGCCTACGAGCAGTACTTC. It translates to CASSEYGAYEQYF.

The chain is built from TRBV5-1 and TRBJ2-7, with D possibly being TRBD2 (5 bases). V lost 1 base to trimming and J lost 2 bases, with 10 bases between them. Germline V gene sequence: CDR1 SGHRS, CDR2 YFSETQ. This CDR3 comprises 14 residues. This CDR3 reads CASSLSLAAYEQYF. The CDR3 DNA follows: TGCGCCAGCAGCTTGAGTCTAGCCGCCTACGAGCAGTACTTC.